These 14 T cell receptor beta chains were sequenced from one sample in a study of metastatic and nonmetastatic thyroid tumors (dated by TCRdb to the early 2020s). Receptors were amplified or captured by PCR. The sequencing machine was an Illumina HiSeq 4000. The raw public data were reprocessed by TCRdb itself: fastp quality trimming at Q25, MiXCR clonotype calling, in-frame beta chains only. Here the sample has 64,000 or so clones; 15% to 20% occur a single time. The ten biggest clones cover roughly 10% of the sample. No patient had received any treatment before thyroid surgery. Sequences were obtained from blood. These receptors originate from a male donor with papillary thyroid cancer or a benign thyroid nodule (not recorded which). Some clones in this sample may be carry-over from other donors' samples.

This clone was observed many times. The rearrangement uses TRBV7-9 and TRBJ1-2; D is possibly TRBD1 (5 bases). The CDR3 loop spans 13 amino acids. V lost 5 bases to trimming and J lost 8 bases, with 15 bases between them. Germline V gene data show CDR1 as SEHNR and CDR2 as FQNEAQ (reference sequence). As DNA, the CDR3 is TGTGCCAGCAGCCCCGGGGACCTCGGGGGCTACACCTTC. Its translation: CASSPGDLGGYTF.

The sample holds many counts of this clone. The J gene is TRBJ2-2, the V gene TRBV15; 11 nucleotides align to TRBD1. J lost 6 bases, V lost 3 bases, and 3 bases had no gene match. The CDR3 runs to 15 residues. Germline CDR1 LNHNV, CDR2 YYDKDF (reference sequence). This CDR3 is CATSRGQGESGELFF. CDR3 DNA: TGTGCCACCAGCAGGGGACAGGGGGAGTCCGGGGAGCTGTTTTTT.

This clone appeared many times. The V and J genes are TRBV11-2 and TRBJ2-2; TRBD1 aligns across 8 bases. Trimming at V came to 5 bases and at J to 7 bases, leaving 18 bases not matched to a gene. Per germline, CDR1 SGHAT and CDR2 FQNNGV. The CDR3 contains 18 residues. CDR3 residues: CASSRYPRQGSGNGELFF. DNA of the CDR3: TGTGCCAGCAGCCGGTACCCTAGACAGGGGTCAGGGAACGGGGAGCTGTTTTTT.

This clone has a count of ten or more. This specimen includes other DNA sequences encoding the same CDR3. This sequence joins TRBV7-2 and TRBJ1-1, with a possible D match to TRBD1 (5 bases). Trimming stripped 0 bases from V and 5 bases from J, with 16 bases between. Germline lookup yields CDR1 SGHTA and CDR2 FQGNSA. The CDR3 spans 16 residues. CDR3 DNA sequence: TGTGCCAGCAGCTTAGCGGTCCCCCGAAGGGGAACTGAAGCTTTCTTT. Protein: CASSLAVPRRGTEAFF.

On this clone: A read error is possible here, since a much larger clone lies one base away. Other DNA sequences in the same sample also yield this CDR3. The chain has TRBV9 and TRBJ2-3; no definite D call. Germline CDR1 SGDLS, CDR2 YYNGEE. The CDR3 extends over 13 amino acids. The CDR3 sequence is CASSVGEVDTQYF. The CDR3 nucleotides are TGTGCCAGCAGCGTAGGTGAGGTTGATACCCAGTATTTT. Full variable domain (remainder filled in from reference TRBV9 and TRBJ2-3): DSGVTQTPKHLITATGQRVTLRCSPRSGDLSVYWYQQSLDQGLQFLIQYYNGEERAKGNILERFSAQQFPDLHSELNLSSLELGDSALYFCASSVGEVDTQYFGPGTRLTVL.

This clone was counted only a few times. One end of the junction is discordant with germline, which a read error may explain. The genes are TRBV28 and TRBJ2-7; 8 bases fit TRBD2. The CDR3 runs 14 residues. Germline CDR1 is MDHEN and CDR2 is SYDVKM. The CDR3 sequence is CASSETVAGGQHYF. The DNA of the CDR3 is TGTGCCAGCAGTGAGACAGTCGCGGGGGGTCAGCATTACTTC.

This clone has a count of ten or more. The CDR3 protein is CASSPPPDRGNQPQHF. The CDR3 region has the DNA TGTGCCAGCAGCCCCCCACCGGACAGGGGCAATCAGCCCCAGCATTTT. The chain is built from TRBV5-5 and TRBJ1-5; 8 bases agree with TRBD1. The CDR3 is 16 amino acids. CDR1 and CDR2 (germline): SGHKS, YYEKEE (reference sequence). The V gene end was trimmed by 4 bases and the J gene end by 2 bases; junction bases not matched to a gene: 8.

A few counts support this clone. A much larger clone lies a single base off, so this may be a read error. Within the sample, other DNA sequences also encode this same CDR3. The CDR3: CASSLAVPRRGTEAFF. The CDR3 DNA follows: TGTGCCAGCAGCTTAGCGGTACCCCGAAGGGGAACTGAAGCTTTCTTT. The rearrangement uses TRBV7-2 and TRBJ1-1; TRBD1 is a possible D gene (5 bases). V was trimmed by 0 bases and J by 5 bases, leaving 16 bases between them. CDR1 is SGHTA, CDR2 FQGNSA, per germline. This CDR3 is 16 amino acids long.

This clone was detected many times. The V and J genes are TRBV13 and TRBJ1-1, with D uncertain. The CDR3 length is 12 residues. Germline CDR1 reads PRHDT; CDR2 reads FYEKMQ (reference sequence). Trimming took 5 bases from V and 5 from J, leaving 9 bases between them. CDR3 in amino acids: CASSNRGTEAFF. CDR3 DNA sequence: TGTGCCAGCAGCAACAGAGGGACTGAAGCTTTCTTT.

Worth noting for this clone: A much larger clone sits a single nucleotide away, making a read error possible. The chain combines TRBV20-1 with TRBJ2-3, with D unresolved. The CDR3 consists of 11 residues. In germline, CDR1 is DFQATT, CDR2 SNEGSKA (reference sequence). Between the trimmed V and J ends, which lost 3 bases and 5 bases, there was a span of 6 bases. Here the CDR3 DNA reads TGCAGTGCTAGGAAGAAAGATACGCAGTATTTT. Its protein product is CSARKKDTQYF.

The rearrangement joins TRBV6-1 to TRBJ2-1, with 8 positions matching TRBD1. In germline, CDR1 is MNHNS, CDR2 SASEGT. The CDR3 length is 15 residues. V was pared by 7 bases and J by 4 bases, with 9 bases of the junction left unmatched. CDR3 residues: CASTKGRGPYNEQFF. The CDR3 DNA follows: TGTGCCAGCACAAAGGGCAGGGGGCCTTACAATGAGCAGTTCTTC.

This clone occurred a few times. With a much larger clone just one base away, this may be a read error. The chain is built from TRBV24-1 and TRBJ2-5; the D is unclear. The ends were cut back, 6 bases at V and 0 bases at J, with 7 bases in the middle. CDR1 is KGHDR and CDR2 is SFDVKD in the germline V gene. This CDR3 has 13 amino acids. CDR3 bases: TGTGCCACCAGTCTCGTCTACCAAGAGACCCAGTACTTC. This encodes CATSLVYQETQYF.

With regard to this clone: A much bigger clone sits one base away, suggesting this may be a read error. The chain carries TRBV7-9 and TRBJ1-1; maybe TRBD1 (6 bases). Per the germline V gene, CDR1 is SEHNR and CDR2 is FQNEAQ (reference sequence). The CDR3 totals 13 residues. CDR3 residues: CASSAWGDTDAFF. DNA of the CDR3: TGTGCCAGCAGCGCCTGGGGGGACACTGATGCTTTCTTT.

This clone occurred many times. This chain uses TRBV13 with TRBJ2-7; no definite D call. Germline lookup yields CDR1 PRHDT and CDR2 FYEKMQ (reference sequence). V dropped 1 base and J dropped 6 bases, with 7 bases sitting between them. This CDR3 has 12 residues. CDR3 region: CASSLVAGEQYF. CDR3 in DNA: TGTGCCAGCAGCTTAGTGGCCGGCGAGCAGTACTTC. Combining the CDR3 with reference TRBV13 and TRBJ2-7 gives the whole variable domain AAGVIQSPRHLIKEKRETATLKCYPIPRHDTVYWYQQGPGQDPQFLISFYEKMQSDKGSIPDRFSAQQFSDYHSELNMSSLELGDSALYFCASSLVAGEQYFGPGTRLTVT.